These 14 T cell receptor beta chains were all obtained from the same sample, sequenced in a study of blood T cells in healthy people across ages. Through a sample-barcoded 5' primer and a J-beta primer mix, a second PCR was run for 7 to 11 cycles. TCRdb reanalysed the 5' RACE reads using MiXCR and keeps one entry per CDR3 protein. The profile shows about 1 million distinct CDR3 sequences, 35% to 50% of them singletons. Sequences were obtained from blood. The receptors shown here come from a woman aged 60-75 years in good health.

This chain joins TRBV20-1 and TRBJ2-1, with a weak D call TRBD1 (5 bases). The J call could be wrong; TRBJ2-7 is a better fit for the DNA end. This CDR3 region has 14 residues. The V gene's germline CDR1 is DFQATT and CDR2 SNEGSKA (reference sequence). CDR3 sequence: CSARTQGSYNEQYF. DNA for the CDR3: TGCAGTGCTAGAACTCAGGGTTCCTACAATGAGCAGTACTTC.

CDR3 protein: CASSTLLAAGTQYF. Written as DNA, the CDR3 is TGTGCCAGCAGCACCCTACTAGCCGCCGGGACCCAGTACTTC. V usage is TRBV11-1 and J usage is TRBJ2-5, with D possibly TRBD2 on 6 matching bases. Between the trimmed V and J ends, which lost 5 bases and 7 bases, there was a span of 17 bases. The CDR3 runs to 14 residues. Germline CDR1 is SGHAT and CDR2 is FQDESV (reference sequence).

Notes on this clonotype: Given a much more abundant clone one base away, this may be a read error. The genes are TRBV7-8 and TRBJ2-5, with a tentative D call TRBD1 (6 bases). Trimming cost V 6 bases and J 11 bases, with 25 bases left between them. This CDR3 has 15 residues. CDR1 SGHVS and CDR2 FQNEAQ come from the germline V gene. The CDR3 DNA reads as TGTGCCAGCAGGTTACAGGGAAGGGCAGGCGATGAGCAGTACTTC. Encoded protein: CASRLQGRAGDEQYF. Variable domain in full (rest from reference TRBV7-8 and TRBJ2-5): GAGVSQSPRYKVAKRGQDVALRCDPISGHVSLFWYQQALGQGPEFLTYFQNEAQLDKSGLPSDRFFAERPEGSVSTLKIQRTQQEDSAVYLCASRLQGRAGDEQYFGPGTRLLVL.

The chain is built from TRBV12-5 and TRBJ2-2; D is uncertain. The CDR3 runs to 14 residues. With 5 bases removed from V and 1 base from J, the gap between germline ends came to 8 bases. Germline V lookup: CDR1 LGHNT, CDR2 FRNRAP. CDR3 in amino acids: CASGPRRNTGELFF. CDR3 nucleotide sequence: TGTGCTAGTGGTCCGAGGAGGAACACCGGGGAGCTGTTTTTT.

This clonotype was seen a handful of times. J is TRBJ2-1 and V is TRBV6-2 or TRBV6-3, with TRBD2 identical over 11 bases. CDR3 length equals 13 residues. J gave up 9 bases and V 6 bases, and 4 bases lay outside the gene matches. Germline CDR1 and CDR2: MNHEY and SVGEGT. The CDR3 reads CASSLAGGAEQFF. The CDR3, as DNA: TGTGCCAGCAGCTTAGCGGGAGGGGCTGAGCAGTTCTTC.

The rearrangement links TRBV5-1 to TRBJ2-2; 9 nucleotides line up with TRBD2. CDR3 length: 16 residues. Germline CDR1 SGHRS, CDR2 YFSETQ. V lost 4 bases and J lost 6; bases outside the gene matches: 10. In DNA form, the CDR3 reads TGCGCCAGCAGCCCCAGGACTAGCGTGTTGTCCGGGGAGCTGTTTTTT. The encoded protein is CASSPRTSVLSGELFF. Complete variable domain (other parts from reference TRBV5-1 and TRBJ2-2): KAGVTQTPRYLIKTRGQQVTLSCSPISGHRSVSWYQQTPGQGLQFLFEYFSETQRNKGNFPGRFSGRQFSNSRSEMNVSTLELGDSALYLCASSPRTSVLSGELFFGEGSRLTVL.

This clonotype was detected a few times. The J gene is TRBJ2-1, the V gene TRBV7-9, with 7 positions matching TRBD2. V lost 3 bases and J lost 5; bases outside the gene matches: 7. In germline, CDR1 is SEHNR, CDR2 FQNEAQ (reference sequence). The CDR3 is 15 residues long. Here the CDR3 reads CASSFSPAGNNEQFF. As DNA, the CDR3 is TGTGCCAGCAGCTTCTCTCCAGCGGGAAACAATGAGCAGTTCTTC.

V gene TRBV6-6 combines with J gene TRBJ2-5, with unresolved D. V dropped 7 bases and J dropped 2 bases, with 14 bases sitting between them. There are 14 residues in the CDR3. Germline values: CDR1 MNHNY, CDR2 SVGAGI (reference sequence). In nucleotides, the CDR3 is TGTGCCAGCATTTCGGTAGGCCTGCAAGAGACCCAGTACTTC. Its protein product is CASISVGLQETQYF.

CDR3 sequence reads: CASSLGGNGVETQYF. Here the CDR3 DNA reads TGCGCCAGCAGCTTGGGGGGAAATGGTGTAGAGACCCAGTACTTC. This chain uses TRBV5-1 with TRBJ2-5, with D uncertain. Between the trimmed V and J ends, which lost 0 bases and 4 bases, there was a span of 13 bases. CDR1 and CDR2 (germline): SGHRS, YFSETQ. The CDR3 totals 15 residues.

A few counts support this clonotype. This chain connects TRBV7-9 to TRBJ2-5, with D unresolved. CDR1 SEHNR and CDR2 FQNEAQ come from the germline V gene (reference sequence). The V end was cut by 0 bases, the J end by 5 bases, with 7 bases between. CDR3 length: 13 amino acids. CDR3 coding DNA: TGTGCCAGCAGCTTAGCCCAGGTCGAGACCCAGTACTTC. Residues: CASSLAQVETQYF. Full variable domain (remainder filled in from reference TRBV7-9 and TRBJ2-5): DTGVSQNPRHKITKRGQNVTFRCDPISEHNRLYWYRQTLGQGPEFLTYFQNEAQLEKSRLLSDRFSAERPKGSFSTLEIQRTEQGDSAMYLCASSLAQVETQYFGPGTRLLVL.

The chain employs TRBV3-1 and TRBJ2-5, with D possibly called TRBD1 or TRBD2 (5 bases each). The V end lost 5 bases, the J end lost 5 bases, and 12 bases lay between the germline ends. The CDR3 sequence is 13 residues long. Germline lookup yields CDR1 LGHDT and CDR2 YNNKEL (reference sequence). The CDR3 DNA reads as TGTGCCAGCAGCGGTGGGGGTTTGGAGACCCAGTACTTC. Residues: CASSGGGLETQYF.

In DNA, the CDR3 is TGTGCTAGTGGTTTAGCGGGGATCACAGATACGCAGTATTTT. Translating gives CASGLAGITDTQYF. The chain joins TRBV12-5 to TRBJ2-3, with 7 bases identical to TRBD2. Germline-derived CDR1 and CDR2 are LGHNT and FRNRAP. The trim removed 3 bases at V and 2 bases at J, leaving 2 bases unmatched. CDR3 length equals 14 residues.

This clonotype was seen a handful of times. The chain's CDR3 is CASSLSTGDTQYF. The CDR3 DNA sequence: TGTGCCAGCAGTTTATCGACGGGAGATACGCAGTATTTT. V gene TRBV12-3 or TRBV12-4 combines with J gene TRBJ2-3; D call uncertain. The CDR3 length is 13 residues. Deletions cut 2 bases from V and 5 bases from J, with 8 bases between.

The rearrangement joins TRBV5-1 to TRBJ1-2; TRBD1 aligns across 7 bases. CDR1 SGHRS and CDR2 YFSETQ come from the germline V gene. The ends lost 5 bases at V and 2 bases at J; junction bases unmatched: 3. This CDR3 contains 13 residues. As DNA, the CDR3 is TGCGCCAGCAGGATGGACAGGAACTATGGCTACACCTTC. It yields the protein CASRMDRNYGYTF.